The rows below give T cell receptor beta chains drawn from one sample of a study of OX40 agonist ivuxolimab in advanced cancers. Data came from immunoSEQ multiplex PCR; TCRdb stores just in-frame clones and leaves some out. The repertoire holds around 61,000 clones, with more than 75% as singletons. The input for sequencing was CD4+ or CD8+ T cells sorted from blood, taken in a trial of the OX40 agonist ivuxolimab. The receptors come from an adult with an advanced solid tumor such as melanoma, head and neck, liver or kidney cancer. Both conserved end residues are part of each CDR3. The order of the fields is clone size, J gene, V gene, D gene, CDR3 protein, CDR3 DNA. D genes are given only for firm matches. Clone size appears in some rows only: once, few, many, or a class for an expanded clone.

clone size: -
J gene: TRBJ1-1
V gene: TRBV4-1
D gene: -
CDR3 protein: CASSQLLNTEAFF
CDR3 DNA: TGCGCCAGCAGCCAATTGCTGAACACTGAAGCTTTCTTT

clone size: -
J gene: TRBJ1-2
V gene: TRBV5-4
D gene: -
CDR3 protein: CASSKDPYGYTF
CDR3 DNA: TGTGCCAGCAGCAAGGACCCCTATGGCTACACCTTC

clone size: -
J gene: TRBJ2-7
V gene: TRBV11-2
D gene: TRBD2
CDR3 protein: CASSLELAGGFSYEQYF
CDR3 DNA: TGTGCCAGCAGCTTGGAACTAGCGGGAGGGTTCTCCTACGAGCAGTACTTC

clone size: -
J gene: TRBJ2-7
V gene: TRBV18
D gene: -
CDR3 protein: CASSHRDGLLEQYF
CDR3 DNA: TGTGCCAGCTCACACCGGGACGGGCTTCTCGAGCAGTACTTC

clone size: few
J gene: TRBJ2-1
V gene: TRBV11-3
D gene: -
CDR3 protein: CASTTWTKPPNEQFF
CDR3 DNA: TGTGCCAGCACCACTTGGACTAAACCGCCCAATGAGCAGTTCTTC

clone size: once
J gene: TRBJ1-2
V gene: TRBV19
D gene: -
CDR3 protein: CATQVGDGAYGYTF
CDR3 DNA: TGTGCCACCCAAGTGGGGGACGGAGCCTATGGCTACACCTTC

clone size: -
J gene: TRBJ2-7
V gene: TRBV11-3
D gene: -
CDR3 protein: CASSYEQGYEQYF
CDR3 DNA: TGTGCCAGCAGCTATGAACAGGGCTACGAGCAGTACTTC

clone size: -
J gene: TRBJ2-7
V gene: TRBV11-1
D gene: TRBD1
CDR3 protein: CASSNRDSPYEQYF
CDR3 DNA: TGTGCCAGCAGCAACCGGGACAGTCCCTACGAGCAGTACTTC

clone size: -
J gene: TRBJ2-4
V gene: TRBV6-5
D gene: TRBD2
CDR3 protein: CASSYGGVAKNIQYF
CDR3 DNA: TGTGCCAGCAGTTACGGGGGGGTAGCCAAAAACATTCAGTACTTC

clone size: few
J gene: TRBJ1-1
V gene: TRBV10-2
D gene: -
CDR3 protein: CASSAERNTEAFF
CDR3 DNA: TGCGCCAGCAGTGCTGAACGGAACACTGAAGCTTTCTTT

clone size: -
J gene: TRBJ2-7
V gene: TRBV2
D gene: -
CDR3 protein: CASSEAAAGLAWEQYF
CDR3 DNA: TGTGCCAGCAGTGAAGCCGCTGCGGGGCTGGCTTGGGAGCAGTACTTC

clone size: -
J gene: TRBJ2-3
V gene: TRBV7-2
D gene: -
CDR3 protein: CASSRWRAGTDTQYF
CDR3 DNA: TGTGCCAGCAGCCGGTGGCGTGCTGGCACAGATACGCAGTATTTT

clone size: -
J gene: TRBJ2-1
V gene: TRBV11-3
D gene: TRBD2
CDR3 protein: CASSLLAGVEQFF
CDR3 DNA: TGTGCCAGCAGCTTACTAGCGGGGGTTGAGCAGTTCTTC

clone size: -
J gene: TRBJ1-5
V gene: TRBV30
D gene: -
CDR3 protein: CAWSSGLQGGNQPQHF
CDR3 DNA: TGTGCCTGGAGTTCGGGTCTCCAAGGGGGCAATCAGCCCCAGCATTTT

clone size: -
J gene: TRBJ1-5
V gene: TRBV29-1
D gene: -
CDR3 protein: CSVGDRDQPQHF
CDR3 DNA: TGCAGCGTTGGCGACAGAGATCAGCCCCAGCATTTT

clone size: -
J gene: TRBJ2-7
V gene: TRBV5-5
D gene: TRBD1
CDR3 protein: CASSSPGTGVYEQYF
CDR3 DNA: TGTGCCAGCAGCTCCCCCGGGACAGGGGTTTACGAGCAGTACTTC

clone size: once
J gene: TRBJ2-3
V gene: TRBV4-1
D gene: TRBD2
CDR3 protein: CASSQEGSSGRTDTQYF
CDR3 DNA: TGCGCCAGCAGCCAAGAAGGCTCTAGCGGGAGAACAGATACGCAGTATTTT

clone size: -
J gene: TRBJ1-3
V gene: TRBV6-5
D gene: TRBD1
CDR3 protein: CASSYSRDSENTIYF
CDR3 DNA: TGTGCCAGCAGTTACTCGAGGGACAGTGAAAACACCATATATTTT

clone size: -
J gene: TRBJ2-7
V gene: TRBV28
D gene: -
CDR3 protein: CASSTYRVHEQYF
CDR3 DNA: TGTGCCAGCAGCACCTACAGGGTACACGAGCAGTACTTC

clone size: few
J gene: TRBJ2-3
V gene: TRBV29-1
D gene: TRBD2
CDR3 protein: CSALRPTSLTDTQYF
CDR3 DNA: TGCAGCGCCCTCCGGCCGACTAGCTTGACAGATACGCAGTATTTT

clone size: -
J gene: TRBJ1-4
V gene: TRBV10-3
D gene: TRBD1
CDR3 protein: CATKRSGGVPTNEKLFF
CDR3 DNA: TGTGCCACCAAACGGTCAGGGGGCGTTCCCACTAATGAAAAACTGTTTTTT

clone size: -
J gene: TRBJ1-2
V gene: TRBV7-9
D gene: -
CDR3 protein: CASSLAGGSYGYTF
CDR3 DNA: TGTGCCAGCAGCTTAGCGGGGGGTTCCTATGGCTACACCTTC

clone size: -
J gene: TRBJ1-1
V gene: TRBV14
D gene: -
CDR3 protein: CASSQAGPRNTEAFF
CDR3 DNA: TGTGCCAGCAGCCAAGCGGGCCCCCGGAACACTGAAGCTTTCTTT

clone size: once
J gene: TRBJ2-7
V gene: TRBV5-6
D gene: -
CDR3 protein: CASSLAPGSSYEQYF
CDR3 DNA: TGTGCCAGCAGCTTGGCGCCTGGAAGCTCCTACGAGCAGTACTTC

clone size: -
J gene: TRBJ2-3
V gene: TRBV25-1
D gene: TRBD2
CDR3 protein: CASSEYYTSGRAPDTQYF
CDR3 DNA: TGTGCCAGCAGTGAATATTATACTAGCGGGAGGGCCCCAGATACGCAGTATTTT

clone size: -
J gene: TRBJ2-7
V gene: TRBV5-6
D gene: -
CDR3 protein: CASSPGRVYEQYF
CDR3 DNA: TGTGCCAGCAGCCCCGGCAGGGTGTACGAGCAGTACTTC

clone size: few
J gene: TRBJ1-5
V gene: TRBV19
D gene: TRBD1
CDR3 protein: CASSTTGGSNQPQHF
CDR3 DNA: TGTGCCAGTAGCACCACAGGGGGTAGCAATCAGCCCCAGCATTTT

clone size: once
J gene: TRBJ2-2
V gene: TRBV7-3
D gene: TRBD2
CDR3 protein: CASSRAGGRRTGELFF
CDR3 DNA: TGTGCCAGCAGCCGAGCGGGAGGGCGTCGGACCGGGGAGCTGTTTTTT

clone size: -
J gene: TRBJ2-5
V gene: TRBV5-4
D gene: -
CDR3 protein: CASSLAERTETQYF
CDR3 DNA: TGTGCCAGCAGCTTGGCGGAGCGAACGGAGACCCAGTACTTC

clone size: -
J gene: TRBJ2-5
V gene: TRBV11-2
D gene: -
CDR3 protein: CASSLVQGGTQETQYF
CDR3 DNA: TGTGCCAGCAGCTTAGTCCAGGGGGGGACACAAGAGACCCAGTACTTC

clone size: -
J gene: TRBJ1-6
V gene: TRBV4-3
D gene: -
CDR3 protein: CASSQHVRGGSPLHF
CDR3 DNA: TGCGCCAGCAGCCAACACGTTCGGGGAGGGTCACCCCTCCACTTT

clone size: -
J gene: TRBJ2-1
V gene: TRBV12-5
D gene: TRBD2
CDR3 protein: CASAISGRGGNEQFF
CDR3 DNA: TGTGCTAGTGCCATTAGCGGGAGGGGAGGCAATGAGCAGTTCTTC

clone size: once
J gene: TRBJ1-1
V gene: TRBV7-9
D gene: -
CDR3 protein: CASSSGQNTEAFF
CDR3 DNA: TGTGCCAGCAGCTCGGGACAGAACACTGAAGCTTTCTTT

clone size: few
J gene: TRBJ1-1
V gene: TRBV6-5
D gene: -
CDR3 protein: CASSYSSIGLEAFF
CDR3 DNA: TGTGCCAGCAGTTACTCCAGTATCGGGCTCGAAGCTTTCTTT

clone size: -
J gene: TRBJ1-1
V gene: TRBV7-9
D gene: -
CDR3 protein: CASSLIFSSGNTEAFF
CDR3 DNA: TGTGCCAGCAGCTTAATATTTTCGAGCGGCAACACTGAAGCTTTCTTT

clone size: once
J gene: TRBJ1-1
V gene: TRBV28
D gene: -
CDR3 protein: CASSTPRAGKAFF
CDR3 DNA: TGTGCCAGCAGTACCCCTCGGGCAGGAAAAGCTTTCTTT

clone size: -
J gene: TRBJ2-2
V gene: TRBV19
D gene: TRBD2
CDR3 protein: CASSMGGRSGELFF
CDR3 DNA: TGTGCCAGTAGTATGGGCGGGAGAAGCGGGGAGCTGTTTTTT

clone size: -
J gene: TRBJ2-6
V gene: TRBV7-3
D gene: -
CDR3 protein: CASSLDASGANVLTF
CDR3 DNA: TGTGCCAGCAGCCTAGACGCGTCTGGGGCCAACGTCCTGACTTTC

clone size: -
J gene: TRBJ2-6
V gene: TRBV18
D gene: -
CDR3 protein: CASSPGVGGANVLTF
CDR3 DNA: TGTGCCAGCTCACCTGGGGTTGGTGGGGCCAACGTCCTGACTTTC

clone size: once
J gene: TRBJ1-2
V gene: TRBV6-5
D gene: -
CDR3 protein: CASSHRENYGYTF
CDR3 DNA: TGTGCCAGCAGTCACCGGGAAAACTATGGCTACACCTTC

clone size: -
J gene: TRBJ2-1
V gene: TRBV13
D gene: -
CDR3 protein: CASSPPASVYNEQFF
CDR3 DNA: TGTGCCAGCAGCCCCCCAGCGAGCGTTTACAATGAGCAGTTCTTC

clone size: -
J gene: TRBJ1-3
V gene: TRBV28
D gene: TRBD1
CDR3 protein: CASSSPGQGNTIYF
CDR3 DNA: TGTGCCAGCAGCTCCCCGGGACAGGGAAACACCATATATTTT